This is a list of T cell receptor beta chains from one sample in a study of OX40 agonist ivuxolimab in advanced cancers. Produced via immunoSEQ multiplex PCR; TCRdb's table is partial and in-frame only. Of nearly 60,000 clones listed, around 90% are singletons. The sequences come from CD4+ or CD8+ T cells sorted from blood, collected in a trial of the OX40 agonist ivuxolimab. These receptors were taken from an adult with an advanced solid tumor such as melanoma, head and neck, liver or kidney cancer. Both conserved end residues are part of each CDR3. A D gene is named only where the DNA matches it firmly. Clone size appears in some rows only: once, few, many, or a class for an expanded clone.

J: TRBJ2-1
size: -
length: 16
D: -
V: TRBV4-2
DNA: TGTGCCAGCAGCCAAGGTGGGTCCGGAACCAACAATGAGCAGTTCTTC
CDR3: CASSQGGSGTNNEQFF

J: TRBJ2-3
size: -
length: 14
D: -
V: TRBV7-9
DNA: TGTGCCAGCGCAACGGCAGGGGCCGGAGATACGCAGTATTTT
CDR3: CASATAGAGDTQYF

J: TRBJ2-1
size: -
length: 15
D: TRBD2
V: TRBV19
DNA: TGTGCCAGTAGTCAGATCGGGACTAGCGACAATGAGCAGTTCTTC
CDR3: CASSQIGTSDNEQFF

J: TRBJ2-5
size: -
length: 12
D: -
V: TRBV6-6
DNA: TGTGCCAGCAGTTTTGCAGAAGAGACCCAGTACTTC
CDR3: CASSFAEETQYF

J: TRBJ2-3
size: -
length: 18
D: TRBD1
V: TRBV5-3
DNA: TGTGCCAGAAGCTTTTCGGATATCGACAGGGGTCATGTGGATACGCAGTATTTT
CDR3: CARSFSDIDRGHVDTQYF

J: TRBJ2-1
size: -
length: 19
D: TRBD2
V: TRBV7-8
DNA: TGTGCCAGCAGCTTAGCCCCACGGACTAGCGGGAACCCTCAATGGGAGCAGTTCTTC
CDR3: CASSLAPRTSGNPQWEQFF

J: TRBJ1-1
size: -
length: 15
D: -
V: TRBV6-6
DNA: TGTGCCAGCAGTTACTCGATTCCAGCGAACACTGAAGCTTTCTTT
CDR3: CASSYSIPANTEAFF

J: TRBJ1-3
size: -
length: 18
D: -
V: TRBV11-2
DNA: TGTGCCAGCAGCCCACCCTCGGGGAGGACTCTAAGGAGAGACACCATATATTTT
CDR3: CASSPPSGRTLRRDTIYF

J: TRBJ1-2
size: -
length: 13
D: TRBD1
V: TRBV11-3
DNA: TGTGCCAGCAGCTTAGTCAGGGGGGACGGCTACACCTTC
CDR3: CASSLVRGDGYTF

J: TRBJ2-7
size: once
length: 14
D: -
V: TRBV13
DNA: TGTGCCAGCAGGCGAACCGGGGCGACCTACGAGCAGTACTTC
CDR3: CASRRTGATYEQYF

J: TRBJ2-7
size: -
length: 11
D: -
V: TRBV30
DNA: TGTGCCTGGGCCCTGGGCTACGAGCAGTACTTC
CDR3: CAWALGYEQYF

J: TRBJ1-5
size: -
length: 12
D: -
V: TRBV2
DNA: TGTGCCAGCAGTGATGATGGTTCGCCCCAGCATTTT
CDR3: CASSDDGSPQHF

J: TRBJ1-2
size: -
length: 14
D: -
V: TRBV7-3
DNA: TGTGCCAGCAGCCCCCCGGGAAGGTTGTATGGCTACACCTTC
CDR3: CASSPPGRLYGYTF

J: TRBJ2-1
size: -
length: 14
D: -
V: TRBV7-9
DNA: TGTGCCAAGAAACGCCTAGAAAGTCTCGATGAGCAGTTCTTC
CDR3: CAKKRLESLDEQFF

J: TRBJ2-2
size: once
length: 14
D: TRBD1
V: TRBV7-3
DNA: TGTGCCAGCAGCGCGGACAGGGTTACCGGGGAGCTGTTTTTT
CDR3: CASSADRVTGELFF

J: TRBJ1-1
size: -
length: 12
D: -
V: TRBV28
DNA: TGTGCCAGCAGCTACACATACACTGAAGCTTTCTTT
CDR3: CASSYTYTEAFF

J: TRBJ1-1
size: -
length: 16
D: -
V: TRBV5-1
DNA: TGCGCCAGCAGCTTGGAGGACGGAAGGACGAACACTGAAGCTTTCTTT
CDR3: CASSLEDGRTNTEAFF

J: TRBJ2-4
size: -
length: 13
D: -
V: TRBV6-6
DNA: TGTGCCAGCACCCCCCGGCCGATAGGCATTCAGTACTTC
CDR3: CASTPRPIGIQYF

J: TRBJ1-1
size: -
length: 15
D: -
V: TRBV28
DNA: TGTGCCAGCAGTTTCGGAGGATTTATGAACACTGAAGCTTTCTTT
CDR3: CASSFGGFMNTEAFF

J: TRBJ1-2
size: -
length: 14
D: TRBD1
V: TRBV7-9
DNA: TGTGCCAGCAGCGCGGGACAGGGGGCTGATGGCTACACCTTC
CDR3: CASSAGQGADGYTF

J: TRBJ2-7
size: -
length: 11
D: -
V: TRBV20-1
DNA: TGCAGTGCTAGGGAATCTTACGAGCAGTACTTC
CDR3: CSARESYEQYF

J: TRBJ1-1
size: few
length: 13
D: -
V: TRBV9
DNA: TGTGCCAGCAGCGTAGAAGCGGACACTGAAGCTTTCTTT
CDR3: CASSVEADTEAFF

J: TRBJ1-5
size: -
length: 13
D: -
V: TRBV5-8
DNA: TGTGCCAGCAGCTTCCAGGGTGACCAGCCCCAGCATTTT
CDR3: CASSFQGDQPQHF